Sequencing of this T cell receptor (beta chain) was carried out in a study of T cells after yellow fever vaccination (dated 2019 in TCRdb). Context from the whole study: The SMART-Seq v4 Ultra Low Input RNA kit was used to prepare libraries from fractions with low cell numbers. Two healthy male donors, one aged 18 to 30 and one aged 30 to 39 years, made up the cohort. To follow T-cell clones before and after primary and booster YFV17D yellow fever vaccination, bulk TCR alpha and beta repertoires were sequenced over time. Blood was drawn at multiple timepoints before and after primary and secondary immunization, with bulk PBMC replicates and cell subsets isolated. Overall study outcomes, separate from this receptor: The study included only a couple of donors, which limits how far the findings can be generalized. Compared with the primary T-cell response, the secondary T-cell response was faster but weaker, reaching its peak on day 5 rather than on day 15. Computational filtering was required because FACS-sorted repertoires could contain abundant contaminating clonotypes from the bulk population. After the booster, most of the clones that had expanded following primary vaccination were detected again (almost 98% of CD4 and 80% to 90% of CD8), which suggests that memory was broadly maintained. A small share of clonotypes was detected in both CD4 and CD8 compartments, with the overlap likely arising from convergent recombination.

The intended sense of this specimen's treatment or condition label: live attenuated yellow fever vaccine strain. PBMCs were isolated from peripheral blood using a standard Ficoll-Paque protocol. Dynabeads CD4 and CD8 positive selection kits were used to isolate the CD4 and CD8 T-cell fractions. TriZol was used to extract RNA from bulk PBMCs, from CD4 and CD8 fractions, and from dextramer-positive and dextramer-negative fractions. The CDR3, from cysteine to phenylalanine, totals 13 residues. This entry keeps only the CDR3 DNA: 39 bases, framed from base 1. CDR1 is given as SSHAT and CDR2 as FNYEAQ, both from the germline V gene (reference sequence). The junction shows trimming of 4 bases on V and 0 bases on J, plus 7 bases between the germline ends. Instrument on record: Illumina NovaSeq 6000. TCR cDNA was made using 5'RACE template switching, a step that added a universal primer site and unique molecular identifiers. Priming for cDNA synthesis came from both the TCR alpha and TCR beta constant segments. Library amplification used two PCR steps, and the second PCR step added sample barcodes and sequencing adapters. Sequencing of libraries was done on Illumina HiSeq 2500 (2x100 bp) or NovaSeq (2x150 bp). As for the original processing: MIGEC was used to demultiplex reads and collapse the reads into UMI consensus sequences, and MiXCR was used for V(D)J alignment. Vaccine-responding clonotypes were identified with edgeR using replicate PBMC samples, with FDR below 0.01 and a log2 fold change above 5 up to day 15 being required. Each bulk clonotype received a CD4 or CD8 identity based on whether the sequenced CD4 or CD8 repertoire contained that clonotype at higher abundance. The public sequencing data were trimmed at Q25 with fastp and processed into clonotypes with MiXCR by TCRdb, which kept only in-frame beta chains. Records with the same CDR3 protein are collapsed into one entry carrying the most frequent genes and DNA. The V and J calls come from TCRdb's annotation, not from the publication. The sample yields fewer than 400,000 distinct CDR3 sequences; roughly 10% were counted once. The ten largest account for over 3% of the sample.

This clonotype was picked up many times. What this receptor recognizes is not known. Per-base quality was not reported, and no clone a single base away is much larger than it. This receptor was identified in a man between 18 and 35 years old who received the YFV17D yellow fever vaccine. Sequencing used CD4+ T cells sorted from PBMCs, obtained 45 days after the yellow fever booster vaccination. The receptor chain draws on TRBV7-7 and TRBJ2-7; the D segment cannot be called with confidence. The CDR3 reads as follows: CASSSAPSYEQYF. The DNA reads as follows: TGTGCCAGCAGCTCCGCTCCCTCCTACGAGCAGTACTTC.